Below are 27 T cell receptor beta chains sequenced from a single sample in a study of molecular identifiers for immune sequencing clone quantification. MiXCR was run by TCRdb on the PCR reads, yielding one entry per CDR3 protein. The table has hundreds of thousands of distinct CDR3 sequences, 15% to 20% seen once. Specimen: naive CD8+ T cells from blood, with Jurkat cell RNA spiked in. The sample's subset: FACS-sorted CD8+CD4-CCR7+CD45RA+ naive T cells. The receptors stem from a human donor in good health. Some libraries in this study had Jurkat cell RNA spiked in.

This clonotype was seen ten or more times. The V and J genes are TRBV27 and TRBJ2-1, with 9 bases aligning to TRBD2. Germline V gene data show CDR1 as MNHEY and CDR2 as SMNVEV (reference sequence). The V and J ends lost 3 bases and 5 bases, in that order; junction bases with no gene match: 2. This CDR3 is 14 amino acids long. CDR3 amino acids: CASSFSSGNNEQFF. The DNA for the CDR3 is TGTGCCAGCAGTTTCTCTAGCGGGAACAATGAGCAGTTCTTC.

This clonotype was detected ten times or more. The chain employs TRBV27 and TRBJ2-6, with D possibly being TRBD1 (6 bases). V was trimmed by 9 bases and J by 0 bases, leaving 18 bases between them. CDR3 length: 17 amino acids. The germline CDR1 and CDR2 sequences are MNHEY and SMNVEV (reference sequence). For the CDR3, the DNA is TGTGCCAGTACGGACGGACAGCCCTTCTCTGGGGCCAACGTCCTGACTTTC. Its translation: CASTDGQPFSGANVLTF.

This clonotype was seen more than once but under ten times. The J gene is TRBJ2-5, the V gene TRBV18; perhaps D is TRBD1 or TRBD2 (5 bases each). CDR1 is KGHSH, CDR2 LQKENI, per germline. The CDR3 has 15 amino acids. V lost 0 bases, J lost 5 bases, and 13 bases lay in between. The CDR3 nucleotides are TGTGCCAGCTCACCACCGACGAGGGGATGGGAGACCCAGTACTTC. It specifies CASSPPTRGWETQYF.

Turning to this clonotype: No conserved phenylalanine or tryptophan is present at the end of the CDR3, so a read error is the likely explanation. CDR3 loop: CASSLRVRGRAGDEQFS. The CDR3 DNA reads as TGTGCCAGCAGCCTCCGAGTTCGCGGGAGGGCCGGGGATGAGCAGTTCTCC. The rearrangement links TRBV6-2 or TRBV6-3 to TRBJ2-1; 9 bases map to TRBD2. Germline CDR1 reads MNHEY; CDR2 reads SVGEGT. Losses at the gene ends were 6 bases for V and 8 bases for J; bases not matched to a gene: 17. The CDR3 is 17 amino acids.

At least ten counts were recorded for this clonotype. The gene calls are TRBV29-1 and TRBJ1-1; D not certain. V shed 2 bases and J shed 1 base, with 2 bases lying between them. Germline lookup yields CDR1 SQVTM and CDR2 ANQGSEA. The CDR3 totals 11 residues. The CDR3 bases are TGCAGCGTTGAAAGGAACACTGAAGCTTTCTTT. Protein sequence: CSVERNTEAFF. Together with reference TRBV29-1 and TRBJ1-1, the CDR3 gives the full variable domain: SAVISQKPSRDICQRGTSLTIQCQVDSQVTMMFWYRQQPGQSLTLIATANQGSEATYESGFVIDKFPISRPNLTFSTLTVSNMSPEDSSIYLCSVERNTEAFFGQGTRLTVV.

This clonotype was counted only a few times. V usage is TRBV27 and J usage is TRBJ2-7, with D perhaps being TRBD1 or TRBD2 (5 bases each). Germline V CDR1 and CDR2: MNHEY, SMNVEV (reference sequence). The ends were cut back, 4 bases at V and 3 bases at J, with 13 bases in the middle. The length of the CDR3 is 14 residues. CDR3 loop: CASSWAVGGYEQYF. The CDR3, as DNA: TGTGCCAGCAGTTGGGCCGTTGGGGGCTACGAGCAGTACTTC.

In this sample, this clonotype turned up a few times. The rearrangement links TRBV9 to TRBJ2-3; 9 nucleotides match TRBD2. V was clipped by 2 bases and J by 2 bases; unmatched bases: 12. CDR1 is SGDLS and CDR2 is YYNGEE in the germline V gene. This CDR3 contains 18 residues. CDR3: CASSVGGAGGPPTDTQYF. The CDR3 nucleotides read TGTGCCAGCAGCGTGGGAGGGGCGGGAGGGCCTCCCACAGATACGCAGTATTTT.

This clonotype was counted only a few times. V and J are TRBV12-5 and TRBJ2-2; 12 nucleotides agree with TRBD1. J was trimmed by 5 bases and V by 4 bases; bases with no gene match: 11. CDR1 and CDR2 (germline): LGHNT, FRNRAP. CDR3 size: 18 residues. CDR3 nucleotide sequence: TGTGCTAGTGGTTCCCCTACCGGGACAGGGGGCTTAACCGGGGAGCTGTTTTTT. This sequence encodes CASGSPTGTGGLTGELFF.

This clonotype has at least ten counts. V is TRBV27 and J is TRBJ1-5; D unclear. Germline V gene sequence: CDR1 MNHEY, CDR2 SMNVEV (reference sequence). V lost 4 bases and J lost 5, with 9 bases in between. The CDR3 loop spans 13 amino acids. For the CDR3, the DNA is TGTGCCAGCAGTTACGGTTTCTATCAGCCCCAGCATTTT. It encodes CASSYGFYQPQHF.

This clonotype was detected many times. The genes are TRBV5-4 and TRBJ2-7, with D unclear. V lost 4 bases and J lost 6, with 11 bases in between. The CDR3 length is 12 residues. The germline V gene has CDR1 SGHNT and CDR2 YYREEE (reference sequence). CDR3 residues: CASSLQLGEQYF. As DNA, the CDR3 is TGTGCCAGCAGCCTCCAGCTGGGCGAGCAGTACTTC. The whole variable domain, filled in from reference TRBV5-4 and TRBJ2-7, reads ETGVTQSPTHLIKTRGQQVTLRCSSQSGHNTVSWYQQALGQGPQFIFQYYREEENGRGNFPPRFSGLQFPNYSSELNVNALELDDSALYLCASSLQLGEQYFGPGTRLTVT.

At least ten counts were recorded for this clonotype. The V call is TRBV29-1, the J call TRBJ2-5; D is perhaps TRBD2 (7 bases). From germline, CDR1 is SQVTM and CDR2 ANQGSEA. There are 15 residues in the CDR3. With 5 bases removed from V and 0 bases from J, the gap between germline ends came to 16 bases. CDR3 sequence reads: CSVLRRGAYQETQYF. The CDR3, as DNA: TGCAGCGTTCTACGACGGGGGGCGTACCAAGAGACCCAGTACTTC. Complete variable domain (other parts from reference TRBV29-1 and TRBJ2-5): SAVISQKPSRDICQRGTSLTIQCQVDSQVTMMFWYRQQPGQSLTLIATANQGSEATYESGFVIDKFPISRPNLTFSTLTVSNMSPEDSSIYLCSVLRRGAYQETQYFGPGTRLLVL.

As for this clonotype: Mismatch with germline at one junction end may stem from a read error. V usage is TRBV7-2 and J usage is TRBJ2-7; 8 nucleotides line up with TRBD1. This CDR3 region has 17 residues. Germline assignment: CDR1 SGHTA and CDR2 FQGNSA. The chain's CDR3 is CASSLSHSGGYSCEQYF. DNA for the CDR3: TGTGCCAGCAGCTTAAGCCACTCAGGGGGCTACTCCTGCGAGCAGTACTTC. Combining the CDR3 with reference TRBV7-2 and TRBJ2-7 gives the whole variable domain GAGVSQSPSNKVTEKGKDVELRCDPISGHTALYWYRQSLGQGLEFLIYFQGNSAPDKSGLPSDRFSAERTGGSVSTLTIQRTQQEDSAVYLCASSLSHSGGYSCEQYFGPGTRLTVT.

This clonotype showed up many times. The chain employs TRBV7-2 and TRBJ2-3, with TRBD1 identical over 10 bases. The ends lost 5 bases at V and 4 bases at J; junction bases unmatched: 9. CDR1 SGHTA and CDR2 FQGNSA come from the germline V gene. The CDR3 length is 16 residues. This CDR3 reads CASSPTVTGGADTQYF. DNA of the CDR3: TGTGCCAGCAGCCCTACCGTGACAGGGGGCGCAGATACGCAGTATTTT.

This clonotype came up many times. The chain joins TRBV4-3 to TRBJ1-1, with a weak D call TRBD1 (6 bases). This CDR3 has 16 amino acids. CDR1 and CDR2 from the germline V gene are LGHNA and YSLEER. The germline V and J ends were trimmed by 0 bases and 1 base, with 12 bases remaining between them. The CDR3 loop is CASSQDGVRGNTEAFF. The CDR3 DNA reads TGCGCCAGCAGCCAAGATGGGGTCAGGGGGAACACTGAAGCTTTCTTT.

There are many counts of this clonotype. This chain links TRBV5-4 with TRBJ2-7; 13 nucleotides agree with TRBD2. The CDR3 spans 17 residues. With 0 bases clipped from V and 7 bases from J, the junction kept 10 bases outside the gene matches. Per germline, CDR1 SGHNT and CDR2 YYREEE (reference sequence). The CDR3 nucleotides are TGTGCCAGCAGCTTGGGACTAGCGGGGGGCAACCCTTGGGAGCAGTACTTC. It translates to CASSLGLAGGNPWEQYF.

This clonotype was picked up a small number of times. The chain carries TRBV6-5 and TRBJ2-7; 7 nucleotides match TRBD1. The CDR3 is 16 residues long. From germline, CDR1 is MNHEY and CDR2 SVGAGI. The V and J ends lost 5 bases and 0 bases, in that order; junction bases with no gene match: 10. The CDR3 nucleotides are TGTGCCAGCAGTCCCGGGACAGCCCGGTACTCCTACGAGCAGTACTTC. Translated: CASSPGTARYSYEQYF.

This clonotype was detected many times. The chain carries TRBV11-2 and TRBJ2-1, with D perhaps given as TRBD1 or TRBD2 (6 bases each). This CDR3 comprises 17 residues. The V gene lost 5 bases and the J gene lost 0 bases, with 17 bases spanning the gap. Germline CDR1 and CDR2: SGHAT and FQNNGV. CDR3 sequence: CASSTLPEGGSYNEQFF. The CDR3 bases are TGTGCCAGCAGCACCCTCCCCGAGGGGGGCTCCTACAATGAGCAGTTCTTC.

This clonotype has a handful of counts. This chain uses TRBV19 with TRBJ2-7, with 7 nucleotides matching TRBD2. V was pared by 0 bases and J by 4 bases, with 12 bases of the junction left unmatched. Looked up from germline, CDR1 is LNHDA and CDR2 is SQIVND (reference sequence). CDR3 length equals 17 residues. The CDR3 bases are TGTGCCAGTAGTATAGATCACGCGGGAGACTATCGGTACGAGCAGTACTTC. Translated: CASSIDHAGDYRYEQYF. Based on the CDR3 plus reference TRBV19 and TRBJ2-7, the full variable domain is DGGITQSPKYLFRKEGQNVTLSCEQNLNHDAMYWYRQDPGQGLRLIYYSQIVNDFQKGDIAEGYSVSREKKESFPLTVTSAQKNPTAFYLCASSIDHAGDYRYEQYFGPGTRLTVT.

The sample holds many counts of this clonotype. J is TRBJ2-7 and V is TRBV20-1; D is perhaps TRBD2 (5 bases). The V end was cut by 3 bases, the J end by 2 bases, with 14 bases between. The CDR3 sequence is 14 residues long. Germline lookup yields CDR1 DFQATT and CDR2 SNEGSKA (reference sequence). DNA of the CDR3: TGCAGTGCTAGCAGCCCAGCGGAGCCCTACGAGCAGTACTTC. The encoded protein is CSASSPAEPYEQYF.

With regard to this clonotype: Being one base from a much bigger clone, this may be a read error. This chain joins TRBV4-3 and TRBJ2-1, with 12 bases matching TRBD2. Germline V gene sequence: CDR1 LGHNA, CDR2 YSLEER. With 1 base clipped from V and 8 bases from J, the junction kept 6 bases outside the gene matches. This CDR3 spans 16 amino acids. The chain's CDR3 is CASSQVVLAGGDEQFF. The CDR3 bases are TGCGCCAGCAGCCAAGTGGTTCTAGCGGGAGGGGATGAGCAGTTCTTC.

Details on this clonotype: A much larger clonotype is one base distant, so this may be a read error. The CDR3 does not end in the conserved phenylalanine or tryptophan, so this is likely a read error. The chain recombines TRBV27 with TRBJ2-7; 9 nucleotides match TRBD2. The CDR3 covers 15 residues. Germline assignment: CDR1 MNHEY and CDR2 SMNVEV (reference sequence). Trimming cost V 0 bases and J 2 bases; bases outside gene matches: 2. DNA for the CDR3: TGTGCCAGCAGTTTATCGAGCGGGAGGACCTACGAGCAGTACTCC. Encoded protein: CASSLSSGRTYEQYS.

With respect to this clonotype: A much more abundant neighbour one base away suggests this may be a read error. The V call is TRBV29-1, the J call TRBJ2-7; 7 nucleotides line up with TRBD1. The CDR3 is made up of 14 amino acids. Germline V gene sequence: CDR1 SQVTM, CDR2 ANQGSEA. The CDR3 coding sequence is TGCAGCGTTCGTTTTTGGGACAGTGCCTACAAGCAGTACTTC. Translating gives CSVRFWDSAYKQYF.

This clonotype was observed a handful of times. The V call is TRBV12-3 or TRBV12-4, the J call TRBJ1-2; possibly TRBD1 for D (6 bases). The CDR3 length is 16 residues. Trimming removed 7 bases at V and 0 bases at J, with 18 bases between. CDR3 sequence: CASNLLGADANYGYTF. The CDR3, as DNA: TGTGCCAGCAATCTACTGGGGGCGGATGCTAACTATGGCTACACCTTC.

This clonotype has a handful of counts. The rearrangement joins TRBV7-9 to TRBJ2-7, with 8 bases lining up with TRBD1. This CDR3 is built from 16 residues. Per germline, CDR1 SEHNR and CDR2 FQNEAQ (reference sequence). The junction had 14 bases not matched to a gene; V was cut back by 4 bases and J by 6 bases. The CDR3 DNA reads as TGTGCCAGCAGCTCACCTCATGAGACAGGGGTCGGCGAGCAGTACTTC. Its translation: CASSSPHETGVGEQYF.

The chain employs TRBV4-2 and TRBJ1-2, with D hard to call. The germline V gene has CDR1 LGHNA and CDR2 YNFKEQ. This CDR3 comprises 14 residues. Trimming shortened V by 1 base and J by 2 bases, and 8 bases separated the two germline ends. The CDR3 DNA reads TGTGCCAGCAGCCAAGCGCTAGGCAACTATGGCTACACCTTC. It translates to CASSQALGNYGYTF.

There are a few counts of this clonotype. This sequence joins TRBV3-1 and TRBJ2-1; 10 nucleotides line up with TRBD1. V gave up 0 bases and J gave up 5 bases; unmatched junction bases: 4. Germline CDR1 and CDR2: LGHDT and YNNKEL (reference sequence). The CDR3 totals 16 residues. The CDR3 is CASSQDVGQGNNEQFF. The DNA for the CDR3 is TGTGCCAGCAGCCAAGATGTGGGACAGGGGAACAATGAGCAGTTCTTC.

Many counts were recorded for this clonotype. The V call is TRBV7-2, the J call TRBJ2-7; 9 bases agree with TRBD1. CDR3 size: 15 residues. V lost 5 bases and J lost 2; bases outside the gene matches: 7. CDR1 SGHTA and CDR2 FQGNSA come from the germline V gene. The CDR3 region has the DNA TGTGCCAGCAGCCCGGGACAGGGAAACCCCTACGAGCAGTACTTC. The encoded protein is CASSPGQGNPYEQYF.